This T cell receptor beta chain was recorded in a study of T cells expressing NK-cell markers. Study summary: Among eight sequenced donors, seven carried HCMV seropositivity while one was seronegative.

Study-wide findings and caveats: The CD3+CD56-NKG2C+ fraction of several donors was likewise dominated by these clonotypes.

With respect to this clonotype: What it recognizes is unknown.

After re-calling the 5' RACE reads, TCRdb lists one entry per CDR3 protein, DNA absent. The specimen's table records around 550,000 distinct CDR3 sequences. The CDR3 runs to 14 residues. This receptor was taken from a man aged 18 to 29 in good health. Sequences were obtained from blood T cells: a sorted CD56 or NKG2C T cell subset, CD4+ or CD8+ T cells, or bulk PBMC T cells (not recorded which). The chain recombines TRBV12-3 or TRBV12-4 with TRBJ2-7; TCRdb's D gene call, TRBD1, goes unchecked for lack of DNA. The CDR3 sequence: CASRPDTRLGEQYF.